Listed here is a single T cell receptor beta chain. No cognate antigen has been identified for it. Base qualities were left out, and no much larger clone turns up one base away. The CDR3 has 17 amino acids, counting the end cysteine and phenylalanine. The sequence is cut down to CDR3 DNA, 51 bases in frame from base 1. The CDR1 and CDR2 encoded by the germline V gene are SGHDT and YYEEEE. V loses 2 bases at its end and J loses 0 bases; junction bases beyond the gene matches: 7. These data are taken from a study of cytomegalovirus exposure and HLA in healthy donors (dated by TCRdb to 2016 to 2017). Describing the broader study: An earlier analysis of several hundred of the donors reported 250 to 300 Gb of sequence data and 100 million to 140 million unique TCR beta sequences from roughly 180 million T cells. Around 300 gigabases of sequencing data and 70 million to 85 million unique TCR sequences were included in an early release covering around 600 HLA-typed donors. Among the roughly 380 genotyped donors, around 81% belonged to the genetic ancestry cluster associated with self-reported Caucasian donors. The study aimed to test whether cataloging public T cell receptors could reveal signatures of past pathogen exposure. The T cell repertoires of 666 subjects were profiled by immunosequencing and related to cytomegalovirus serostatus. Besides the first cohort of roughly 660 subjects, a separate validation cohort made up of over a hundred different subjects was used. To predict cytomegalovirus infection status, the study brought together high-throughput TCR immunosequencing, statistical association of individual TCRs with disease status, and machine learning. A later analysis re-analyzed previously published TCR beta repertoires from 660 or so donors and added high-resolution HLA genotyping to study TCR occurrence patterns. The later analysis used no new phenotypic data to find candidate immune exposures, relying instead on TCR beta sequences and their occurrence across donors. In an earlier analysis of 587 of the donors, high-throughput TCR beta sequencing was used to judge whether each TCR beta V gene segment behaved as functional or pseudogenic. Donor age, sex, ethnicity and CMV serostatus were compiled together with the repertoire data. In a later genetic analysis, genome-wide SNP genotypes for about 55% of the 666 donors were used, and that subset was treated as a discovery cohort. All discovery cohort repertoires had been generated using a single sequencing platform. HLA typing included class I and class II loci at four-digit resolution. Typing coverage varied by locus: roughly 629-640 donors for A, B, C, DRB1 and DQB1; 500 to 550 for DQA1; more than 600 for DPA1; approximately 490 for DPB1. Several DR-DQ haplotypes were treated as single units for association and clustering because of strong linkage in the cohort. Among over 350 genotyped donors of the cohort, an average of approximately 240,000 unique TCR beta nucleotide sequences were sequenced per donor, about a sixth of them non-productive.

Receptor amplification or capture employed the immunoSEQ multiplex PCR assay. A mixture of 60 forward primers for TCR Vbeta segments and 13 reverse primers for TCR Jbeta segments was used in the multiplex PCR. The CDR3 region of rearranged TCR beta genes was amplified from genomic DNA by a multiplex PCR assay. On the Illumina HiSeq System, the amplified TCR beta libraries were sequenced as 87-base-pair reads. The published analysis was carried out like this. Across the 500 to 750 repertoires, a later analysis counted approximately 83 million unique TCR beta chains, approximately 10 million of which were shared by at least two donors. To remove PCR and sequencing errors, raw reads were error-corrected and collapsed into unique sequences using a nearest-neighbor algorithm that merged closely related sequences. To assign V, D and J gene segments, CDR3 sequences were aligned to IMGT reference sequences. Each retained sequence needed at least a six-nucleotide match to both a V gene segment and a J gene segment. A rearrangement was called productive if the CDR3 had no stop codons and remained in frame with V and J, and every other rearrangement was called non-productive. Following IMGT convention, CDR3 was defined as the stretch from the second conserved V-encoded cysteine to the conserved J-encoded phenylalanine. The earlier analysis of approximately 590 of the donors excluded any sequence lacking an unambiguous match to a single V gene segment. In an earlier analysis of 450 to 700 of the donors, V segments were called functional above 56.7% productive rearrangements and were called segregating when the between-donor standard deviation exceeded 5%. A statistical classification framework was built to diagnose cytomegalovirus status from the catalog of TCR beta chain sequences. In a later analysis, V and J genes were assigned by comparing TCR nucleotide sequences against IMGT/GENE-DB human TR gene sequences. The TCRdist pipeline was used in a later analysis to assign CDR3 sequences and most-parsimonious VDJ recombination scenarios. A later analysis defined each TCR beta chain by its CDR3 amino acid sequence plus V-gene family, and excluded reads lacking a unique V-gene family. In a later analysis, some 600 highly shared, low-generation-probability nucleotide sequences were removed to address suspected cross-contamination and a sequencing artifact. In a later analysis, a clonal expansion index for each public chain was calculated from normalized within-repertoire ranks of inferred template counts. Generation probabilities in a later analysis came from a VDJ recombination model fitted to out-of-frame rearrangements, and those results were checked against IGoR. In a later analysis, TCR-TCR, TCR-HLA and TCR-CMV co-occurrence was scored with hypergeometric tests, and a repertoire-size bias correction was applied to TCR pairs. In a later analysis, false discovery rates were estimated by permuting HLA or CMV assignments 20 times. In a later analysis, co-occurring TCRs were grouped using DBSCAN, with TCRdist sequence similarity added in when clustering inside HLA-allele-positive subsets. Repertoires with fewer than 30,000 or more than 120,000 public chains were left out of co-occurrence clustering, as were a few repertoires with anomalous nucleotide sharing. TCRdb retrieved this table from immuneACCESS and kept in-frame rearrangements only. Not all clones are present; in checked studies, unresolved V genes account for under half, and no reason is known for the remainder. Clone size and the V and J calls come from that table; the DNA yielded D and trimming. This sample gives more than 60,000 clones in total; around four fifths of them show up just once. The ten largest clones add up to 4% to 5.5% of the sample.

The cohort was made up of approximately 700 healthy bone marrow donors. At the time of sampling, every cohort member was nominally healthy, though immune exposures that went unrecorded were likely present. The donor tested CMV seropositive and was one of the 289 seropositive cohort members. Each donor provided a peripheral blood sample, and peripheral blood mononuclear cells were used for TCR beta sequencing. The Qiagen DNeasy Blood Extraction Kit was used to extract genomic DNA from the blood cell samples. Beyond this particular receptor, the publication reports: A later analysis found that HLA-associated TCR beta chains were more clonally expanded and had lower generation probabilities than equally common non-associated chains. Most CMV-associated TCR beta chains appeared to be HLA-restricted in a later analysis, and the HLA associations seemed to be driven largely by CMV exposure. The 87-base-pair reads could not distinguish some IMGT-functional V segments, including TRBV6-2 and TRBV6-3, so those segments were excluded. A cluster of highly shared sequence variants was judged likely to be a technical artifact of the sequencing pipeline. A further reported finding was that TCR beta sequences accurately predicted the HLA-A and HLA-B alleles for most subjects in the first cohort. A later analysis reported that several top co-occurrence clusters appeared linked to parvovirus B19, influenza, CMV and Epstein-Barr virus. A later genetic analysis reported fewer N-insertions in productive TCRs among donors in an Asian-associated ancestry cluster than the roughly 690-donor mean. The only immune exposure information available for the cohort was CMV serostatus. In a later genetic analysis, a missense DCLRE1C variant was associated with V-gene and J-gene trimming of TCR beta chains, and the association was replicated in an independent cohort. Linkage disequilibrium might explain the correlated functional status among segregating V segments, but an unknown experimental factor could not be ruled out. The authors suggested that the approach could potentially be generalized to other disease states and immunological phenotypes. In vitro tests confirmed that three of the cytomegalovirus-associated TCR beta chains recognize cytomegalovirus antigens. In this cohort, only TCR beta chains were sequenced, and detectable features were limited by the absence of alpha or paired-chain data. About 15 rarely observed V segments, including chromosome 9 orphons, were excluded from the earlier analysis of some 590 of the donors because counts were too low. In an earlier analysis of more than 450 of the donors, most TCR beta V segments were observed in productive rearrangements about 87% or about 30% of the time, broadly matching IMGT annotations. The classifier was reported to diagnose cytomegalovirus status with high specificity and sensitivity in both the original cohort and the validation cohort. Because HLA typing was unavailable for some donors at each locus, only the typed subset was used in association tests. In the study, approximately 150 TCR beta chains were listed as associated with cytomegalovirus. A later analysis found that TCR association rates varied across HLA loci, with DRB1 alleles showing the most associated TCRs and HLA-C alleles the fewest. Most TCR sequences were observed very rarely across donors, whereas some public TCRs were present in many individuals. Presence/absence analyses assumed roughly uniform sequencing depth across donors, an assumption that may not hold. At a false discovery rate of 0.05, a later analysis linked around 15,000 TCR beta sequences to specific HLA alleles. When HLA alleles, especially DR and DQ, strongly co-occurred, TCR associations were difficult to assign to individual alleles.

The chain is encoded by TRBV5-6 joined to TRBJ2-5, and 10 junctional nucleotides match TRBD2. Sequencing was performed on PBMCs. The source is a male donor in good health and CMV-seropositive. The nucleotides are TGTGCCAGCAGCTTATCCCGGACTAGCGGTTACCAAGAGACCCAGTACTTC. Its protein reads: CASSLSRTSGYQETQYF.